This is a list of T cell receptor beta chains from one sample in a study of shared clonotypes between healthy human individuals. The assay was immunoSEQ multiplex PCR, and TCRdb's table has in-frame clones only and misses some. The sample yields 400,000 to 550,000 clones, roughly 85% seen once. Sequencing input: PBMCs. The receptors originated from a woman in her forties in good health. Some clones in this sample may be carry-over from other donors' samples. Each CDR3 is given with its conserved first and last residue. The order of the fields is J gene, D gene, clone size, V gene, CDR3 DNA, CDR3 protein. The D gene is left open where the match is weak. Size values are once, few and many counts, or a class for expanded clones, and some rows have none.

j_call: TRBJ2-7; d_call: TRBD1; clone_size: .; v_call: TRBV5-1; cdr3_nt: TGCGCCAGCAGCCTGAGGACAGGGAACTACGAGCAGTACTTC; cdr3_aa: CASSLRTGNYEQYF
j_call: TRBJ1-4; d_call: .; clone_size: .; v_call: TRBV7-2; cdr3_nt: TGTGCCAGCAGCTTAGATCGAACTAATGAAAAACTGTTTTTT; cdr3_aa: CASSLDRTNEKLFF
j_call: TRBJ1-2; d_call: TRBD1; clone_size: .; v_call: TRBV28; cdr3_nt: TGTGCCAGCAGTTTGGGGGACAGGGCGCATGGCTACACCTTC; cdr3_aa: CASSLGDRAHGYTF
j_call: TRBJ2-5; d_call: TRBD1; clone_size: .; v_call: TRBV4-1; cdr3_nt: TGCGCCAGCAGCCCAAATCCTCCGGGACAGCAAGAGACCCAGTACTTC; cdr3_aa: CASSPNPPGQQETQYF
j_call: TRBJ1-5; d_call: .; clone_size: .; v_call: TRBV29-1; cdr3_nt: TGCAGCGTTGTTGAGACAGATAGCAATCAGCCCCAGCATTTT; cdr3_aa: CSVVETDSNQPQHF
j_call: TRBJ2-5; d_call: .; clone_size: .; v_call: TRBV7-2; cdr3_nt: TGTGCCAGCAGCCCCCATACCGGGACCGAGCGGACCCAGTACTTC; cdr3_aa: CASSPHTGTERTQYF
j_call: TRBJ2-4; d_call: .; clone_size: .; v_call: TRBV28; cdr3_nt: TGTGCCAGCAGTTTAAGTTCCGGAGGGTATTTGGACATTCAGTACTTC; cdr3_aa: CASSLSSGGYLDIQYF
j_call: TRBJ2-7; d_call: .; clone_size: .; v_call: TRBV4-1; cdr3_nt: TGCGCCAGCAGCCGTCAACCTCTGACAGTCTCCTACGAGCAGTACTTC; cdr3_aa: CASSRQPLTVSYEQYF
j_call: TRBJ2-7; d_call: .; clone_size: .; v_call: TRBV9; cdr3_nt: TGTGCCAGCAGCGTAGGCGCAGGGTACTACGAGCAGTACTTC; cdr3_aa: CASSVGAGYYEQYF
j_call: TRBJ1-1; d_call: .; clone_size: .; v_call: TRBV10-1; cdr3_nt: .; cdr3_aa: CASSRCGGTLKLSLVDTEAFF
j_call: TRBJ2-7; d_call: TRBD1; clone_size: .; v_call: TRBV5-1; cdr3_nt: TGCGCCAGCAGCTCTGGACAGGGGTCCTACGAGCAGTACTTC; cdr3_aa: CASSSGQGSYEQYF
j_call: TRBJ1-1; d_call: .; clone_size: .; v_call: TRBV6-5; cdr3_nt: TGTGCCAGTCGTGGGGTGAACACTGAAGCTTTCTTT; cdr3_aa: CASRGVNTEAFF
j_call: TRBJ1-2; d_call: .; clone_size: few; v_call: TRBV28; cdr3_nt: TGTGCCAGCGGGGCCAGGGGCTACACCTTC; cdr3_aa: CASGARGYTF
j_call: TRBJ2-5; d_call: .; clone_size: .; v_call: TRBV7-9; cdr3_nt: TGTGCCAGCAGCTTAGTTCCCTCGCAACACCCCCAAGAGACCCAGTACTTC; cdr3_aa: CASSLVPSQHPQETQYF
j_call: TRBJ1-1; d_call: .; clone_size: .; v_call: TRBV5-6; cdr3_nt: TGTGCCAGCAGCCCCTTTCCGTACACTGAAGCTTTCTTT; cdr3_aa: CASSPFPYTEAFF
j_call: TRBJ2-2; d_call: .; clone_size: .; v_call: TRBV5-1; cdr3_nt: TGCGCCAGCAGCTTGGACGGGGGGCCAAACACCGGGGAGCTGTTTTTT; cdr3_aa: CASSLDGGPNTGELFF
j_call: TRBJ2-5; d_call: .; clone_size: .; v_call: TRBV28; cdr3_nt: TGTGCCAGCAACCAACAGGGCGTTCAAGAGACCCAGTACTTC; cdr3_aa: CASNQQGVQETQYF
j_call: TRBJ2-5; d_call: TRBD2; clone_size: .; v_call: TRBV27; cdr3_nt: TGTGCCAGCAGACATTCGGGGGGGGAGACCCAGTACTTC; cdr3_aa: CASRHSGGETQYF
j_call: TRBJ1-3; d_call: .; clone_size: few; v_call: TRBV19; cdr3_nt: TGTGCCAGTAGTATTTCACCGCTCTCTGGAAACACCATATATTTT; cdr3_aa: CASSISPLSGNTIYF
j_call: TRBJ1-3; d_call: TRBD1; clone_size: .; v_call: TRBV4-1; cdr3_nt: TGCGCCAGCAGCCGCGGGACAGCAGGGTCCGGAAACACCATATATTTT; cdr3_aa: CASSRGTAGSGNTIYF
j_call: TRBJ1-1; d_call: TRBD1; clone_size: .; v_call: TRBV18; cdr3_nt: TGTGTCAGCTCACCACTACAGGGGTACGGGCGCACTGAAGCTTTCTTT; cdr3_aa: CVSSPLQGYGRTEAFF
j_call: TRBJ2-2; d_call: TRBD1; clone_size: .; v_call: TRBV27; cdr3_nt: TGTGCCAGCAGTACTCGGGACAGCAACACCGGGGAGCTGTTTTTT; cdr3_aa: CASSTRDSNTGELFF
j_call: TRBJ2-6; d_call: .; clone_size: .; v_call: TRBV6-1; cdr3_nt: TGTGCCAGCAGTGAACTCTGGCAGATCAACGTCCTGACTTTC; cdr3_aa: CASSELWQINVLTF
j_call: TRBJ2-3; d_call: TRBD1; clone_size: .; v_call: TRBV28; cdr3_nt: TGTGCCAGCAGTTTAGGGACAGGCACAGATACGCAGTATTTT; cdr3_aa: CASSLGTGTDTQYF
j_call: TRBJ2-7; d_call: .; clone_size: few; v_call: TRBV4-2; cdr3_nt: TGTGCCAGCAGCCAAGGTGACCCCGGATTCGAGCAGTACTTC; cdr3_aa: CASSQGDPGFEQYF
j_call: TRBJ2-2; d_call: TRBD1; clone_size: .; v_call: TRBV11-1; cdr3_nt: TGTGCCAGCAGACCTTCAGGGGGTGGAACCGGGGAGCTGTTTTTT; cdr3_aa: CASRPSGGGTGELFF
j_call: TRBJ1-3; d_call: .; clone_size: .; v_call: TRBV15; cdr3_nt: TGTGCCACCAGCAGAGGAGATGGAAACACCATATATTTT; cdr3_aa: CATSRGDGNTIYF
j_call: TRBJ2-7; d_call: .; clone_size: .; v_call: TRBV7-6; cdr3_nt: TGTGCCAGCGCCAAGGAGGCAGGGTCATCACGGGAGCAGTACTTC; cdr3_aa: CASAKEAGSSREQYF
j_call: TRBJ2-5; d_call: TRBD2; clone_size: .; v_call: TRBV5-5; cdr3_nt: TGTGCCAGCAGACTCGGGGGAGGGCAAGAGACCCAGTACTTC; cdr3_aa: CASRLGGGQETQYF
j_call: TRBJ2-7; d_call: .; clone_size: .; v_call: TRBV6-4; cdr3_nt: TGTGCCAGCACCAAGGACAAGGGGTCGGACGAGCAGTACTTC; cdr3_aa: CASTKDKGSDEQYF
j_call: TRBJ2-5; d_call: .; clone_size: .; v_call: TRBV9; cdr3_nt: TGTGCCAGCAGCTACCAGGCTGGGGCACAAGAGACCCAGTACTTC; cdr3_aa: CASSYQAGAQETQYF
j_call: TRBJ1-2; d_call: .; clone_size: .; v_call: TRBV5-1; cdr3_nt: TGCGCCAGCAGCTTGGAAGGACGGGCCGGCTACACCTTC; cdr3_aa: CASSLEGRAGYTF
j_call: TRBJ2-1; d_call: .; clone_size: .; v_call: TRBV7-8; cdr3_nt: TGTGCCGCCAGCAGCTTACCGGCGGCTAGCCGCTACAATGAGCAGTTCTTC; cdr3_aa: CAASSLPAASRYNEQFF
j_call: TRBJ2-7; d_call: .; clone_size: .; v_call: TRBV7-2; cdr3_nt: TGTGCCAGCAGCTCCTTCCGGCGGGGTAGCTTGCACTCCTACGAGCAGTACTTC; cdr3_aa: CASSSFRRGSLHSYEQYF
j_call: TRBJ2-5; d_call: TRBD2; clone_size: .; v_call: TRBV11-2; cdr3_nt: TGTGCCAGCAACCCCCCGGGACTAGCGGGAGGGCCGGGGGAGACCCAGTACTTC; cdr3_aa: CASNPPGLAGGPGETQYF
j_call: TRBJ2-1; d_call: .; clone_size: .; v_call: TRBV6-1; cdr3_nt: TGTGCCAGCAGTCCCCAGGGCTATGAGCAGTTCTTC; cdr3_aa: CASSPQGYEQFF
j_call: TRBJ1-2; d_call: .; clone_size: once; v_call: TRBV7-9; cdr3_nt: TGTGCCAGCAGCTTAGATTACAGGGGCTACACCTTC; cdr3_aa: CASSLDYRGYTF
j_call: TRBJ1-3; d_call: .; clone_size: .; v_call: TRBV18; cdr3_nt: TGTGCCAGCTCAGCCCAAACAGGCACTGGAAACACCATATATTTT; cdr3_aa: CASSAQTGTGNTIYF
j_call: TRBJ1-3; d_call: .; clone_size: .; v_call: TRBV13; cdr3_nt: TGTGCCAGCAGCTATACAGGAAACACCATATATTTT; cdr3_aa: CASSYTGNTIYF
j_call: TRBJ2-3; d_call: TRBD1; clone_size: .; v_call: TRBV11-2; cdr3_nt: TGTGCCAGCAGCTTCCGGGACAGGGACACAGATACGCAGTATTTT; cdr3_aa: CASSFRDRDTDTQYF
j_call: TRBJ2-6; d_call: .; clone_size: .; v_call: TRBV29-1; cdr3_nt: TGCAGCGTTGTGGAAAATTCGGCCAACGTCCTGACTTTC; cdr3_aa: CSVVENSANVLTF
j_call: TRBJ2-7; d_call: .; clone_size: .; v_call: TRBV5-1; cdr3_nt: TGCGCCAGCAGCTTGGGGGCCGGGGAGACCTACGAGCAGTACTTC; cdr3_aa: CASSLGAGETYEQYF
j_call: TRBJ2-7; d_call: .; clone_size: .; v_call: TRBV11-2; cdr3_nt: TGTGCCAGCAGCTCCACGGGGTCGGGCGAGCAGTACTTC; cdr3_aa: CASSSTGSGEQYF
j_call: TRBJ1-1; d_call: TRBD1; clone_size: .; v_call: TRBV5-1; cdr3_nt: TGCGCCAGCAGCTTGGACTGGGACAGGGACACTGAAGCTTTCTTT; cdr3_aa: CASSLDWDRDTEAFF
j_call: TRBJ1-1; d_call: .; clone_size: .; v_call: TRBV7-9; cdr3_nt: TGTGCCAGCAGCCACCTCATGGGACCTGGTGAAGCTTTCTTT; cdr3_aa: CASSHLMGPGEAFF
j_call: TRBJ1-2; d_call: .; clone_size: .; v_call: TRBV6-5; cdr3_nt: TGTGCCAGCAGTTACGGAGGGGGGGATGGCTACACCTTC; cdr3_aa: CASSYGGGDGYTF
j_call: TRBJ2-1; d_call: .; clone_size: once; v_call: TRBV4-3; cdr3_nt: TGCGCCAGCAGCCAAGTTGGCGCCTCTTGGGAGCAGTTCTTC; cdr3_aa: CASSQVGASWEQFF
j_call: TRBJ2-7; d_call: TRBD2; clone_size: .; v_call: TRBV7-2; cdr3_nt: TGTGCCAGCACCGGAAGGAACAGCCCTTTAGCGGGAGACGCCTACGAGCAGTACTTC; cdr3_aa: CASTGRNSPLAGDAYEQYF
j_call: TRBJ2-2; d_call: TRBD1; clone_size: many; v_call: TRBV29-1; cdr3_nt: TGCAGCGTTAACAGGGGCGGCACCGGGGAGCTGTTTTTT; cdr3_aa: CSVNRGGTGELFF
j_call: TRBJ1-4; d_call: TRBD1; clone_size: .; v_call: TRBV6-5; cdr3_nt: TGTGCCAGCACCCGGACAGGGGTCGATGAAAAACTGTTTTTT; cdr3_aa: CASTRTGVDEKLFF
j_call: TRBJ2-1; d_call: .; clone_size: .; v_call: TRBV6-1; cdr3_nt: TGTGCCAGCAGTGAAGCTAGCGTATTCAATGAGCAGTTCTTC; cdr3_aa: CASSEASVFNEQFF
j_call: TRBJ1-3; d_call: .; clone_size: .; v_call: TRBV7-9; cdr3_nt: TGTGCCAGCAGCTTTGGGCCAGCGGCGGGAAACACCATATATTTT; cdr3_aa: CASSFGPAAGNTIYF
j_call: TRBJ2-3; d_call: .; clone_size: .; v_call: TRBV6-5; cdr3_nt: TGTGCCAGCAAACAAGGGAGGTTCAACACAGATACGCAGTATTTT; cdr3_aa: CASKQGRFNTDTQYF
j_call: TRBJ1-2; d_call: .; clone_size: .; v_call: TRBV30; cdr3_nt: TGTGCCGGGACTAGGGGACTTGGCTATGGCTACACCTTC; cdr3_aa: CAGTRGLGYGYTF